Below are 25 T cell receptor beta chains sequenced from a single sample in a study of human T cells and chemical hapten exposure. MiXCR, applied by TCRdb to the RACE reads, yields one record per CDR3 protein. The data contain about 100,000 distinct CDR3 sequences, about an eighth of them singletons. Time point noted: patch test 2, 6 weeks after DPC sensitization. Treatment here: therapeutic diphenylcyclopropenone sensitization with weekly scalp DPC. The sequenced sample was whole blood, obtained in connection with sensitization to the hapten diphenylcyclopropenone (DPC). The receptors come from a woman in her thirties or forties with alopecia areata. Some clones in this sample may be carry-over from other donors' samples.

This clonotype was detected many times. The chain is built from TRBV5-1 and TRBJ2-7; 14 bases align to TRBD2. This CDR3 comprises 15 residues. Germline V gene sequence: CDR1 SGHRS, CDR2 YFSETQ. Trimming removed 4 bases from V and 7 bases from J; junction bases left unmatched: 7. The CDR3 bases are TGCGCCAGCAGCGCGGGACTAGCGGGAGTCCGTGAGCAGTACTTC. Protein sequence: CASSAGLAGVREQYF.

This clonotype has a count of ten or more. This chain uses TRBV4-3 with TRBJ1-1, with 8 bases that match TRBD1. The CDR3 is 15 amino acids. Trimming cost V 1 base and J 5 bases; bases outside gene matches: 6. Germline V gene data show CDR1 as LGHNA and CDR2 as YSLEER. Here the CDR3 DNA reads TGCGCCAGCAGCCAAGCCACACAGGGGGGAACTGAAGCTTTCTTT. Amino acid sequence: CASSQATQGGTEAFF.

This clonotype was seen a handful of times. The CDR3 DNA is TGTGCCAGCAGCTTAGCGGCCAGCGGGGGGGCCTCCTACAATGAGCAGTTCTTC. Its translation: CASSLAASGGASYNEQFF. This chain joins TRBV7-2 and TRBJ2-1; 10 bases align to TRBD2. Germline-derived CDR1 and CDR2 are SGHTA and FQGNSA. The CDR3 covers 18 residues. With V trimmed by 0 bases and J by 0 bases, 5 bases remained unmatched.

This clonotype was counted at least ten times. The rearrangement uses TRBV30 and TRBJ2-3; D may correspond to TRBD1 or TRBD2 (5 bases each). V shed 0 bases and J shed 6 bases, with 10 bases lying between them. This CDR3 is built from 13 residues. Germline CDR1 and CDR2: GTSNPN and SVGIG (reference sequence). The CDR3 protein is CAWSVRGADTQYF. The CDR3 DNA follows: TGTGCCTGGAGTGTGAGGGGTGCTGATACGCAGTATTTT. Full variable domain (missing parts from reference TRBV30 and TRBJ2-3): SQTIHQWPATLVQPVGSPLSLECTVEGTSNPNLYWYRQAAGRGLQLLFYSVGIGQISSEVPQNLSASRPQDRQFILSSKKLLLSDSGFYLCAWSVRGADTQYFGPGTRLTVL.

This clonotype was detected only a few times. Here the CDR3 reads CASTVGSGTDTQYF. CDR3 DNA sequence: TGTGCCAGCACTGTCGGGTCTGGCACAGATACGCAGTATTTT. The chain recombines TRBV6-1 with TRBJ2-3; D remains ambiguous. There are 14 residues in the CDR3. Germline-derived CDR1 and CDR2 are MNHNS and SASEGT. The V end was cut by 7 bases, the J end by 1 base, with 12 bases between.

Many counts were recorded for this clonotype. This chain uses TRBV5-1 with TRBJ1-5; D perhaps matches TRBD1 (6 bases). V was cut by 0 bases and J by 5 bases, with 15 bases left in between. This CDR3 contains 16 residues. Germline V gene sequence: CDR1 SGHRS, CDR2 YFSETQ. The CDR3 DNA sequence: TGCGCCAGCAGCTTGGCGGGGGGCCTGGGAGATCAGCCCCAGCATTTT. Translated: CASSLAGGLGDQPQHF.

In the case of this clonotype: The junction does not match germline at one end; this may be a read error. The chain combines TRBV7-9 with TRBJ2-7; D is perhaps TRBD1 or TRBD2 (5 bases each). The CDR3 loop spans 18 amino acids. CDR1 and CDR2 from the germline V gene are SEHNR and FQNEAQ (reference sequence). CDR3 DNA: TGTGCTAGCAGCTGGCCCGGGGCCCCCCTCGATACTACCTGGGAGCAGTACTTC. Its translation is CASSWPGAPLDTTWEQYF. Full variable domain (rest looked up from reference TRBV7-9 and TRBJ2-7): DTGVSQNPRHKITKRGQNVTFRCDPISEHNRLYWYRQTLGQGPEFLTYFQNEAQLEKSRLLSDRFSAERPKGSFSTLEIQRTEQGDSAMYLCASSWPGAPLDTTWEQYFGPGTRLTVT.

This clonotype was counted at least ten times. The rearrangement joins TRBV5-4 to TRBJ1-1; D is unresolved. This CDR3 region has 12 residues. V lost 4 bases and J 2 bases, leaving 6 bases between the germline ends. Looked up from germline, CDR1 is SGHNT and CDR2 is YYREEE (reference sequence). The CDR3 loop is CASSPSNTEAFF. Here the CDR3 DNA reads TGTGCCAGCAGCCCGAGCAACACTGAAGCTTTCTTT. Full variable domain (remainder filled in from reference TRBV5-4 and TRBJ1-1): ETGVTQSPTHLIKTRGQQVTLRCSSQSGHNTVSWYQQALGQGPQFIFQYYREEENGRGNFPPRFSGLQFPNYSSELNVNALELDDSALYLCASSPSNTEAFFGQGTRLTVV.

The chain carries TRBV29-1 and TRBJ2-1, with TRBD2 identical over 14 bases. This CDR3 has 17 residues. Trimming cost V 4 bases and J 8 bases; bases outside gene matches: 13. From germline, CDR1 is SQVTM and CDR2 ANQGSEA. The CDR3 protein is CSVAGGGLAGVSDEQFF. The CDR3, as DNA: TGCAGCGTTGCGGGCGGGGGACTAGCGGGAGTTTCCGATGAGCAGTTCTTC.

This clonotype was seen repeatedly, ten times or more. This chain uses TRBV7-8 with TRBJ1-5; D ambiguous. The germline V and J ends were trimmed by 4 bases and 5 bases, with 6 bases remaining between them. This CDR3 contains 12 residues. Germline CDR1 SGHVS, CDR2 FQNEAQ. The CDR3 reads CASSYPDQPQHF. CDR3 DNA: TGTGCCAGCAGCTACCCGGATCAGCCCCAGCATTTT. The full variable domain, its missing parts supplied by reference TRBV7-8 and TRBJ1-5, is GAGVSQSPRYKVAKRGQDVALRCDPISGHVSLFWYQQALGQGPEFLTYFQNEAQLDKSGLPSDRFFAERPEGSVSTLKIQRTQQEDSAVYLCASSYPDQPQHFGDGTRLSIL.

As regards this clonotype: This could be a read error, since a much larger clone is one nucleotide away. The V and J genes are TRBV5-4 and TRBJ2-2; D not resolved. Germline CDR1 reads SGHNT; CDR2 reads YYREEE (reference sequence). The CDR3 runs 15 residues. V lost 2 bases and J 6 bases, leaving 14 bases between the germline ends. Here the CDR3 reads CASSFGALSSGELFF. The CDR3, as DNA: TGTGCCAGCAGCTTCGGCGCTTTGTCTTCCGGGGAGCTGTTTTTT.

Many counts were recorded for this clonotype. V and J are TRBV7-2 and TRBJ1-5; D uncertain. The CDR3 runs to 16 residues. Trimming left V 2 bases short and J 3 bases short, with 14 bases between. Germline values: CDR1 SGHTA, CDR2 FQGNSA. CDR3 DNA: TGTGCCAGCAGCTTATACGGCAAACTTCTCAATCAGCCCCAGCATTTT. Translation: CASSLYGKLLNQPQHF.

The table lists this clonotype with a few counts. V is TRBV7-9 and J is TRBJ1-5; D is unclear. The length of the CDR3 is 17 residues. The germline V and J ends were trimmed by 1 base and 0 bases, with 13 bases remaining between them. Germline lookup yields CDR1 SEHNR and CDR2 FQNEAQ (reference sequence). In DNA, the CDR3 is TGTGCCAGCAGCTTAGAAACAGTCAAATATAGCAATCAGCCCCAGCATTTT. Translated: CASSLETVKYSNQPQHF.

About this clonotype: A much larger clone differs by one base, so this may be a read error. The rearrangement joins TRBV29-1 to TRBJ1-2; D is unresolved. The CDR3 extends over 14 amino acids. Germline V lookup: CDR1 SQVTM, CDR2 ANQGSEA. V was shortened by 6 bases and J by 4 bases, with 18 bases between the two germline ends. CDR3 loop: CSVAGLGKGYGYTF. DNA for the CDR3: TGCAGCGTCGCGGGTCTGGGGAAGGGCTATGGCTACACCTTC.

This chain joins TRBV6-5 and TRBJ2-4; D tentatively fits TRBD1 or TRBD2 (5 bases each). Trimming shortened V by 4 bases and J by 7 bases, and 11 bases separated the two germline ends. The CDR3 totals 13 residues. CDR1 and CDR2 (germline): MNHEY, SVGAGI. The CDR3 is CASSLGRENIQYF. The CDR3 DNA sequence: TGTGCCAGCAGTTTAGGCAGGGAGAACATTCAGTACTTC.

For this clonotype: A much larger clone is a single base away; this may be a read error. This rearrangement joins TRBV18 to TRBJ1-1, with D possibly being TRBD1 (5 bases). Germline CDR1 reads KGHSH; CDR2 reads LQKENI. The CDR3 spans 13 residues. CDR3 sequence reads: CASSMTAGTEASF. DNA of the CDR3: TGTGCCAGCTCAATGACAGCCGGGACTGAAGCTTCCTTT.

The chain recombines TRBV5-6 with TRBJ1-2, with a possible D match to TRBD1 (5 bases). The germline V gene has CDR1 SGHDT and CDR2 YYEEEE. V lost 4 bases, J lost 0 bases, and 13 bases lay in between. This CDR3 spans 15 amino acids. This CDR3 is CASSRDGLANYGYTF. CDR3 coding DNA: TGTGCCAGCAGCCGGGACGGGTTGGCTAACTATGGCTACACCTTC.

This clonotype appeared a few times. The DNA for the CDR3 is TGTGCCAGCTCCTCTGGTTCTCAGACTAGCACAGATACGCAGTATTTT. It is translated as CASSSGSQTSTDTQYF. V is TRBV6-1 and J is TRBJ2-3; unclear D gene. The germline V and J ends were trimmed by 8 bases and 0 bases, with 18 bases remaining between them. CDR3 length equals 16 residues. The germline gives CDR1 MNHNS, CDR2 SASEGT.

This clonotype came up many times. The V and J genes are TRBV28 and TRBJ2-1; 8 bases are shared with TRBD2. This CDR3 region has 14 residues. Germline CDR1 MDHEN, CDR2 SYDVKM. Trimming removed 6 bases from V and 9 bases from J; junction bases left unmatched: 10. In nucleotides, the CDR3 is TGTGCCAGCAGCCCCGGGGGGGCTACTGGTGAGCAGTTCTTC. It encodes CASSPGGATGEQFF. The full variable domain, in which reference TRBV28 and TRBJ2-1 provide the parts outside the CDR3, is DVKVTQSSRYLVKRTGEKVFLECVQDMDHENMFWYRQDPGLGLRLIYFSYDVKMKEKGDIPEGYSVSREKKERFSLILESASTNQTSMYLCASSPGGATGEQFFGPGTRLTVL.

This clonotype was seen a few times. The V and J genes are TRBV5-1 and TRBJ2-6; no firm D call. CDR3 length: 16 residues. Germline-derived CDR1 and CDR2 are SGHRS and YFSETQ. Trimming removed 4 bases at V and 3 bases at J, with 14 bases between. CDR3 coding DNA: TGCGCCAGCAGCCCCTCGTGGGCTGATGGGGCCAACGTCCTGACTTTC. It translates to CASSPSWADGANVLTF. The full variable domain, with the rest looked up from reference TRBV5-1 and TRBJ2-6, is KAGVTQTPRYLIKTRGQQVTLSCSPISGHRSVSWYQQTPGQGLQFLFEYFSETQRNKGNFPGRFSGRQFSNSRSEMNVSTLELGDSALYLCASSPSWADGANVLTFGAGSRLTVL.

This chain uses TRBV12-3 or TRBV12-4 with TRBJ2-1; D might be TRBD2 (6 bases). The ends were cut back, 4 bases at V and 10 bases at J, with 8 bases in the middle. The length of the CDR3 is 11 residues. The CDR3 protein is CASSSGGEQFF. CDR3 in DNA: TGTGCCAGCAGTTCCGGGGGAGAGCAGTTCTTC.

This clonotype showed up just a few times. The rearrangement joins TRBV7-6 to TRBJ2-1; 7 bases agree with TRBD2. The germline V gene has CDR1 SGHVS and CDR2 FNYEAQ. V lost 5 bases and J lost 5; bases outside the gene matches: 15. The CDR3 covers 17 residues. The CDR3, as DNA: TGTGCCAGCAGCCCCCCGGGACTACTAGGAGGGAACAATGAGCAGTTCTTC. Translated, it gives CASSPPGLLGGNNEQFF.

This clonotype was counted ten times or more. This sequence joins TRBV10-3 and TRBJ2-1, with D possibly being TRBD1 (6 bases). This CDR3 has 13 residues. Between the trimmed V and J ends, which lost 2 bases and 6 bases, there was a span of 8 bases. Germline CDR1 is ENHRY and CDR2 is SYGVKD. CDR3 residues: CAISEVQGNEQFF. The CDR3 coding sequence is TGTGCCATCAGTGAGGTACAGGGCAATGAGCAGTTCTTC.

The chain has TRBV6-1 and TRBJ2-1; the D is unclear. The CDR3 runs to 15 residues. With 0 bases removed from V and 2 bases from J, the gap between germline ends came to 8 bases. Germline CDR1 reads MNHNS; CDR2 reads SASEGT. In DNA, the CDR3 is TGTGCCAGCAGTGAAGCCTCGATGCCCTACAATGAGCAGTTCTTC. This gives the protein CASSEASMPYNEQFF.

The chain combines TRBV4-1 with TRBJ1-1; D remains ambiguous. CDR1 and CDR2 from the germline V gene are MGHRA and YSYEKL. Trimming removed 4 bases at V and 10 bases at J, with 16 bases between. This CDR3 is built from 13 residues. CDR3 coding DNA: TGCGCCAGCAGCCTCGTCCGGGCCGCGGGAGCTTTCTTT. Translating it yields CASSLVRAAGAFF.